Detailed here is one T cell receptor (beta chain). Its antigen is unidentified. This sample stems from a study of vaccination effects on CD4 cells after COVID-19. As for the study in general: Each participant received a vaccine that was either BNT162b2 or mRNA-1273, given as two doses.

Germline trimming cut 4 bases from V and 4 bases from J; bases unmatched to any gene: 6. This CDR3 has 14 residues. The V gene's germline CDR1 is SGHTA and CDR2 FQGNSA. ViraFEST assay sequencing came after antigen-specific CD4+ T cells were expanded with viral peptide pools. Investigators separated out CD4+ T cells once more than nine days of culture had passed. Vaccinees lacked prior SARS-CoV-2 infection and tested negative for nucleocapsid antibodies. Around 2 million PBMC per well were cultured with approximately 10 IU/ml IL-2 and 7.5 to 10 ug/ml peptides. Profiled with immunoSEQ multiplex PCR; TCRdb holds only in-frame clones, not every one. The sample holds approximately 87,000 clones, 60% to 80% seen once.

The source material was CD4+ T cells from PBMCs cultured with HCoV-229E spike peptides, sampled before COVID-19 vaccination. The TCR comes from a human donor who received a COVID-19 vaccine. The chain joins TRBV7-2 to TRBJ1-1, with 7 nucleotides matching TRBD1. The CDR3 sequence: CASSSRTGPTEAFF. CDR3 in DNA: TGTGCCAGCAGCTCCCGGACAGGCCCCACTGAAGCTTTCTTT.